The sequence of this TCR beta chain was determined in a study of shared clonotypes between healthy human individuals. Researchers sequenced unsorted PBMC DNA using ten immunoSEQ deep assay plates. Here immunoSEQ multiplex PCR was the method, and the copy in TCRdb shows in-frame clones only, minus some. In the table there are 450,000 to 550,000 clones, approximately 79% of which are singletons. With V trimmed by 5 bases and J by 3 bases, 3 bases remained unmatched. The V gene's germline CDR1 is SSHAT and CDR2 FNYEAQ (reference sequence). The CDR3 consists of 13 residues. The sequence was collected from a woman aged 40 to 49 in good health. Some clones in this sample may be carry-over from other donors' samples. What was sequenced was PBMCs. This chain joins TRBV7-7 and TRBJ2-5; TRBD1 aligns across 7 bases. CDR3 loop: CASSRDREETQYF. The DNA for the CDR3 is TGTGCCAGCAGCCGAGACAGGGAAGAGACCCAGTACTTC.